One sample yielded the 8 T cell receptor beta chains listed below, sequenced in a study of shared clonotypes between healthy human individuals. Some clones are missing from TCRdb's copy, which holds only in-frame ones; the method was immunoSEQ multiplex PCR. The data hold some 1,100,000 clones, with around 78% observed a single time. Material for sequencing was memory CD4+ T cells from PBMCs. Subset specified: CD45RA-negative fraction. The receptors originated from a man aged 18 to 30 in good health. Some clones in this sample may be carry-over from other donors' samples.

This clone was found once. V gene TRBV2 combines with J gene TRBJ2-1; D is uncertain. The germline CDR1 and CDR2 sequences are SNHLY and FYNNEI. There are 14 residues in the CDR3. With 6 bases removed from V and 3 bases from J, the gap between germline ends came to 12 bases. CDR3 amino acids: CASRIAPRYNEQFF. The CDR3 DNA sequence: TGTGCCAGCAGGATAGCTCCCCGCTACAATGAGCAGTTCTTC.

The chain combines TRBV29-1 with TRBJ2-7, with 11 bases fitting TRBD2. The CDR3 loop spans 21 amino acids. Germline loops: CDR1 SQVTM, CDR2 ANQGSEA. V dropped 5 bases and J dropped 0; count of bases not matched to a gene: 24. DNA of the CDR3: TGCAGCGTTTCCACAGGGAGGGGGCTAGGAACTAGCGGGAGCCACTCCTACGAGCAGTACTTC. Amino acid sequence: CSVSTGRGLGTSGSHSYEQYF.

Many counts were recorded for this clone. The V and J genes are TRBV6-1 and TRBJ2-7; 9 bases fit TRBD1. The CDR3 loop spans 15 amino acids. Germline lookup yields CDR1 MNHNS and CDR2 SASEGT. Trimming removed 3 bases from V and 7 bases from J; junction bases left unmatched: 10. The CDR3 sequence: CASSDIGQGRREQYF. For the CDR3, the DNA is TGTGCCAGCAGTGATATCGGACAGGGGCGTAGGGAGCAGTACTTC.

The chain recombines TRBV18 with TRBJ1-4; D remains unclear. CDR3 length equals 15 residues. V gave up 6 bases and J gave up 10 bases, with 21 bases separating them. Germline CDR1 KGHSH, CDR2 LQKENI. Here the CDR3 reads CASSPPLGRTSKLFF. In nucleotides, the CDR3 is TGTGCCAGCTCCCCTCCCCTAGGCAGAACATCAAAACTGTTTTTT.

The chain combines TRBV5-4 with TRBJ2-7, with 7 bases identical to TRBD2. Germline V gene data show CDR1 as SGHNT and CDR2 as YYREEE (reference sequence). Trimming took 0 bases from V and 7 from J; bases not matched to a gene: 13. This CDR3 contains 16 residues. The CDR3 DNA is TGTGCCAGCAGCTTGGGGAGCGGGATAATTTCGAGAGAGCAGTACTTC. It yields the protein CASSLGSGIISREQYF.

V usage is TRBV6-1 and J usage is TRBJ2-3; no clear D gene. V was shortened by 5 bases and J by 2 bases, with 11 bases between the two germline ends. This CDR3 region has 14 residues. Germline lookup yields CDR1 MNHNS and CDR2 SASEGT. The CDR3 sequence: CASSKYGPTDTQYF. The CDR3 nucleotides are TGTGCCAGCAGTAAATATGGGCCCACAGATACGCAGTATTTT.

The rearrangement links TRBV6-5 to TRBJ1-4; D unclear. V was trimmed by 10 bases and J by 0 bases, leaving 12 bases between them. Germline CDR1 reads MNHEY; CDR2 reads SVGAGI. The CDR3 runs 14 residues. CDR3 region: CATAGSATNEKLFF. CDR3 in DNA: TGTGCCACGGCCGGCTCTGCAACTAATGAAAAACTGTTTTTT.

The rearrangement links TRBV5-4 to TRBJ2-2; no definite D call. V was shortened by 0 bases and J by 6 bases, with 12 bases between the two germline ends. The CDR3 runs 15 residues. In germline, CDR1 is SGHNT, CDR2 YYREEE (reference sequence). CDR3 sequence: CASSLAGWAAGELFF. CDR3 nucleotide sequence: TGTGCCAGCAGCTTGGCGGGTTGGGCCGCCGGGGAGCTGTTTTTT.